What follows are 6 T cell receptor beta chains derived from one specimen sequenced in a study of response to subunit inactivated influenza vaccine (dated by TCRdb to the late 2010s). Libraries were made using RT-PCR. The listed sequencing device is Illumina HiSeq 2500. TCRdb reran the public reads through fastp at Q25 and MiXCR, keeping productive beta chains. Every entry covers one CDR3 protein and lists the most common genes and DNA from its rows. A total of more than 450,000 distinct CDR3 sequences appear in this sample, roughly 8.2% of them only once. The ten top clones hold roughly 13% of the sample. The sequencing here drew on PBMCs from blood, taken roughly 24 months after vaccination. The receptors shown here come from a man aged 45-69 years who received an inactivated influenza vaccine. Donor details come from another sample of the same person, matched by shared clones.

This clonotype was detected a few times. The chain is built from TRBV5-1 and TRBJ1-6, with 9 bases lining up with TRBD1. Unmatched junction bases numbered 6, after V lost 6 bases and J lost 8 bases. Per the germline V gene, CDR1 is SGHRS and CDR2 is YFSETQ. This CDR3 is 14 amino acids long. CDR3 residues: CASTPRTGDSPLHF. The DNA of the CDR3 is TGCGCCAGCACCCCGCGGACAGGGGATTCACCCCTCCACTTT.

There are a few counts of this clonotype. The chain links TRBV5-1 to TRBJ2-3, with D perhaps matching TRBD1 (6 bases). Trimming removed 2 bases at V and 1 base at J, with 11 bases between. Germline assignment: CDR1 SGHRS and CDR2 YFSETQ. The CDR3 sequence is 15 residues long. The chain's CDR3 is CASSFGQPGTDTQYF. The CDR3 bases are TGCGCCAGCAGCTTCGGACAGCCAGGCACAGATACGCAGTATTTT.

This chain links TRBV7-2 with TRBJ1-1; D is perhaps TRBD1 (6 bases). The V end was cut by 5 bases, the J end by 11 bases, with 30 bases between. Looked up from germline, CDR1 is SGHTA and CDR2 is FQGNSA. The CDR3 covers 17 residues. Written as DNA, the CDR3 is TGTGCCAGCAGCCACCCCTTGGGGGGGCGCAGGTCGGGGTCGGCTTTCTTT. Protein product: CASSHPLGGRRSGSAFF.

Here the CDR3 DNA reads TGTGCCAGCAGTGTATCGGGGCAGAGTAATTCACCCCTCCACTTT. Its translation: CASSVSGQSNSPLHF. The J gene is TRBJ1-6, the V gene TRBV2, with D maybe TRBD1 (5 bases). Germline CDR1 is SNHLY and CDR2 is FYNNEI. The CDR3 contains 15 residues. V lost 4 bases to trimming and J lost 6 bases, with 13 bases between them.

V is TRBV12-3 or TRBV12-4 and J is TRBJ2-5, with 8 bases identical to TRBD2. V lost 7 bases to trimming and J lost 5 bases; unmatched junction nucleotides: 6. CDR3 size: 13 residues. The CDR3 here is CASTPGGRETQYF. Written as DNA, the CDR3 is TGTGCCAGCACCCCGGGAGGGCGTGAGACCCAGTACTTC.

This clonotype appeared a few times. The rearrangement links TRBV4-1 to TRBJ1-4; TRBD1 agrees at 7 bases. The CDR3 has 16 residues. From germline, CDR1 is MGHRA and CDR2 YSYEKL. Germline trimming cut 6 bases from V and 1 base from J; bases unmatched to any gene: 8. The CDR3 DNA reads as TGCGCCAGCAGTCAACAGCCAGGGGGAACTAATGAAAAACTGTTTTTT. Its protein is CASSQQPGGTNEKLFF.